The 17 T cell receptor beta chains presented below share a single source sample, sequenced in a study of blood T cells in healthy people across ages. Combining a sample-barcoded 5' primer with a J-beta primer mix, a second PCR ran for about 7 to 11 cycles. TCRdb passed the 5' RACE reads through MiXCR, listing each CDR3 protein once. The sample lists just under 750,000 distinct CDR3 sequences; about 20% were seen once. Sequenced sample: blood. These receptors came from an older man in good health.

The V call is TRBV12-3 or TRBV12-4, the J call TRBJ1-5; TRBD1 is a possible D gene (5 bases). The CDR3 length is 15 residues. Trimming took 6 bases from V and 0 from J, leaving 12 bases between them. The CDR3 region has the DNA TGTGCCAGCAGCGCTGACAGTCATAGCAATCAGCCCCAGCATTTT. Amino acids: CASSADSHSNQPQHF.

This chain uses TRBV29-1 with TRBJ2-5, with 7 bases that match TRBD2. The CDR3 totals 13 residues. Germline V gene sequence: CDR1 SQVTM, CDR2 ANQGSEA. V trimming: 6 bases; J trimming: 2 bases; junction bases outside the gene matches: 6. CDR3 region: CSVSTSIQETQYF. The CDR3 nucleotides are TGCAGCGTCTCGACTAGCATTCAAGAGACCCAGTACTTC.

This clonotype was recorded many times. The chain links TRBV25-1 to TRBJ2-1; D uncertain. Trimming took 4 bases from V and 16 from J, leaving 14 bases between them. The CDR3 sequence is 11 residues long. The germline V gene has CDR1 MGHDK and CDR2 SYGVNS. The CDR3, as DNA: TGTGCCAGCAGTGTCACCCTGGGCCGCTTCTTC. Its translation is CASSVTLGRFF. The complete variable domain, with remaining parts taken from reference TRBV25-1 and TRBJ2-1, reads EADIYQTPRYLVIGTGKKITLECSQTMGHDKMYWYQQDPGMELHLIHYSYGVNSTEKGDLSSESTVSRIRTEHFPLTLESARPSHTSQYLCASSVTLGRFFGPGTRLTVL.

V is TRBV20-1 and J is TRBJ1-2, with 9 positions matching TRBD1. Germline lookup yields CDR1 DFQATT and CDR2 SNEGSKA (reference sequence). This CDR3 region has 14 residues. Trimming cost V 0 bases and J 5 bases; bases outside gene matches: 4. This CDR3 reads CSARDLGQGYGYTF. DNA for the CDR3: TGCAGTGCTAGAGATCTGGGACAGGGATATGGCTACACCTTC.

This clonotype was seen a handful of times. V usage is TRBV6-5 and J usage is TRBJ2-3; TRBD2 agrees at 10 bases. Trimming took 7 bases from V and 0 from J; bases not matched to a gene: 1. Germline CDR1 and CDR2: MNHEY and SVGAGI. The CDR3 length is 14 residues. The CDR3 spells CASTSGRSTDTQYF. Here the CDR3 DNA reads TGTGCCAGCACTAGCGGGAGAAGCACAGATACGCAGTATTTT.

This clonotype has only a few counts. The chain has TRBV7-2 and TRBJ2-5; D is undetermined. Germline V gene sequence: CDR1 SGHTA, CDR2 FQGNSA. This CDR3 is built from 14 residues. The V and J ends lost 0 bases and 2 bases respectively, with 7 bases between them. The CDR3 DNA sequence: TGTGCCAGCAGCTTAGCGTACCAGCAAGAGACCCAGTACTTC. It yields the protein CASSLAYQQETQYF.

The sample holds a few counts of this clonotype. This chain joins TRBV5-6 and TRBJ1-2, with D tentatively TRBD1 (6 bases). The V and J ends lost 2 bases and 4 bases respectively, with 12 bases between them. This CDR3 has 14 amino acids. CDR1 and CDR2 (germline): SGHDT, YYEEEE. The CDR3 sequence is CASSFSRQVYGYTF. CDR3 nucleotides: TGTGCCAGCAGCTTCTCACGACAGGTCTATGGCTACACCTTC. The variable domain in full, completed from reference TRBV5-6 and TRBJ1-2, reads DAGVTQSPTHLIKTRGQQVTLRCSPKSGHDTVSWYQQALGQGPQFIFQYYEEEERQRGNFPDRFSGHQFPNYSSELNVNALLLGDSALYLCASSFSRQVYGYTFGSGTRLTVV.

This clonotype was seen only a few times. The chain joins TRBV19 to TRBJ2-2; 10 bases line up with TRBD2. J was trimmed by 5 bases and V by 3 bases; bases with no gene match: 6. CDR1 and CDR2 from the germline V gene are LNHDA and SQIVND (reference sequence). The CDR3 extends over 16 amino acids. In DNA, the CDR3 is TGTGCCAGTAGTATCTCTAGCGGGAGTGGTACCGGGGAGCTGTTTTTT. Amino acids: CASSISSGSGTGELFF.

This clonotype was recorded a few times. The chain recombines TRBV12-3 or TRBV12-4 with TRBJ2-5; 9 bases are shared with TRBD2. The V and J ends lost 3 bases and 2 bases, in that order; junction bases with no gene match: 4. The CDR3 sequence is 15 residues long. CDR3 bases: TGTGCCAGCAGTTTTCTAGCGGGACTACAAGAGACCCAGTACTTC. Protein sequence: CASSFLAGLQETQYF.

The chain joins TRBV12-3 or TRBV12-4 to TRBJ2-5; 8 nucleotides line up with TRBD1. Germline trimming cut 5 bases from V and 2 bases from J; bases unmatched to any gene: 10. The CDR3 consists of 16 residues. This CDR3 is CASSGPTGVVQETQYF. CDR3 DNA sequence: TGTGCCAGCAGTGGCCCGACAGGGGTGGTTCAAGAGACCCAGTACTTC.

About this clonotype: A read error may produce the germline difference seen at one junction end. The chain employs TRBV4-3 and TRBJ2-4; no clear D gene. This CDR3 contains 13 residues. Germline assignment: CDR1 LGHNA and CDR2 YSLEER. This chain's CDR3 is CARSQDHKNIQYF. The CDR3 coding sequence is TGCGCCCGCAGCCAAGATCATAAAAACATTCAGTACTTC.

This clonotype has only a few counts. J is TRBJ2-7 and V is TRBV27; 7 nucleotides line up with TRBD1. Per germline, CDR1 MNHEY and CDR2 SMNVEV (reference sequence). The CDR3 contains 14 residues. V was pared by 3 bases and J by 3 bases, with 5 bases of the junction left unmatched. The CDR3 DNA sequence: TGTGCCAGCAGTTTGGAGACAGGGCTCTACGAGCAGTACTTC. Its protein product is CASSLETGLYEQYF.

This clonotype was counted between two and nine times. The chain combines TRBV29-1 with TRBJ1-1; a weak D match, TRBD1 (6 bases). The ends were cut back, 4 bases at V and 6 bases at J, with 15 bases in the middle. Germline V lookup: CDR1 SQVTM, CDR2 ANQGSEA. The CDR3 has 13 residues. The CDR3 is CSVAHTGAAEAFF. CDR3 bases: TGCAGCGTTGCCCACACGGGGGCCGCTGAAGCTTTCTTT. The full variable domain, rest sourced from reference TRBV29-1 and TRBJ1-1, is SAVISQKPSRDICQRGTSLTIQCQVDSQVTMMFWYRQQPGQSLTLIATANQGSEATYESGFVIDKFPISRPNLTFSTLTVSNMSPEDSSIYLCSVAHTGAAEAFFGQGTRLTVV.

This chain uses TRBV5-5 with TRBJ1-1, with 8 bases identical to TRBD1. There are 18 residues in the CDR3. The trim removed 1 base at V and 0 bases at J, leaving 11 bases unmatched. Germline-derived CDR1 and CDR2 are SGHKS and YYEKEE (reference sequence). The CDR3 DNA reads TGTGCCAGCAGCTTGTCGACAGGGGCTTTTCCCATGAACACTGAAGCTTTCTTT. The encoded protein is CASSLSTGAFPMNTEAFF.

The chain has TRBV14 and TRBJ2-1; D is unclear. V gave up 1 base and J gave up 4 bases, with 8 bases separating them. This CDR3 is built from 14 residues. The V gene's germline CDR1 is SGHDN and CDR2 FVKESK. For the CDR3, the DNA is TGTGCCAGCAGCCAAGCAGTACCATACAATGAGCAGTTCTTC. It specifies CASSQAVPYNEQFF.

The rearrangement links TRBV5-1 to TRBJ2-7; TRBD2 agrees at 10 bases. The V segment lost 4 bases and the J segment 2 bases; nucleotides outside the gene matches: 3. This CDR3 is 14 amino acids long. Germline V gene sequence: CDR1 SGHRS, CDR2 YFSETQ. CDR3 DNA sequence: TGCGCCAGCAGCGTTACTAGCGGGACCTACGAGCAGTACTTC. Its translation: CASSVTSGTYEQYF.

This clonotype was seen only a few times. The CDR3 sequence: CASSPSLSSTDTQYF. CDR3 DNA: TGTGCCAGCAGTCCCTCACTCTCTAGCACAGATACGCAGTATTTT. The chain uses TRBV28 and TRBJ2-3; D is unclear. V dropped 5 bases and J dropped 0 bases, with 12 bases sitting between them. Germline V lookup: CDR1 MDHEN, CDR2 SYDVKM. CDR3 length: 15 amino acids.